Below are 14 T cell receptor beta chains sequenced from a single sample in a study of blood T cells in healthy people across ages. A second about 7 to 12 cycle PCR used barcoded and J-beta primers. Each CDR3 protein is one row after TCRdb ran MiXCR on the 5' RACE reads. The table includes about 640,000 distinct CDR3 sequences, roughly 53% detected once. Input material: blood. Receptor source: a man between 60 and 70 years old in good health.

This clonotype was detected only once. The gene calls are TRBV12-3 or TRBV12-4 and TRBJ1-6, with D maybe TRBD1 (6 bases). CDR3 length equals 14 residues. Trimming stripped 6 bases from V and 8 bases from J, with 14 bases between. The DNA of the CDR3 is TGTGCCAGCAGCACCACAGGGAGGGATTCACCCCTCCACTTT. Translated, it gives CASSTTGRDSPLHF.

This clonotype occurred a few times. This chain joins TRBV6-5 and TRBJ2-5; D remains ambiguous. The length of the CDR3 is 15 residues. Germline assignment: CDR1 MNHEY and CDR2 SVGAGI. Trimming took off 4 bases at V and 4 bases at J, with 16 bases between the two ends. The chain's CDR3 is CASSSRTLRGETQYF. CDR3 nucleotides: TGTGCCAGCAGTTCGAGGACCTTACGCGGAGAGACCCAGTACTTC.

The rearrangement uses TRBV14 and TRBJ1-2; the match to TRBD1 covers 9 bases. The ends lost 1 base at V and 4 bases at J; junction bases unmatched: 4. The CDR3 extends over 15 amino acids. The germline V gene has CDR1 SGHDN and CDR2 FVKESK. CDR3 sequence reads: CASSQARQGGYGYTF. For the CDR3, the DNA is TGTGCCAGCAGCCAAGCCAGACAGGGGGGCTATGGCTACACCTTC.

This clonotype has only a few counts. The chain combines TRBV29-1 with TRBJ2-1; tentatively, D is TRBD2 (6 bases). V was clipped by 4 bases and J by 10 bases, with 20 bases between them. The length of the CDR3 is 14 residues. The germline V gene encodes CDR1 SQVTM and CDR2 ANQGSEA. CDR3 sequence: CSVAAGGIAGEQFF. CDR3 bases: TGCAGCGTTGCAGCGGGTGGGATAGCCGGGGAGCAGTTCTTC.

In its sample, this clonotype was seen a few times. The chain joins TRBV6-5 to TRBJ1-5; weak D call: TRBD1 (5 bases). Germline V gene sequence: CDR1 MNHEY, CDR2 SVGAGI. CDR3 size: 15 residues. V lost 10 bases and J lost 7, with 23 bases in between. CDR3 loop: CATRARDLRGQPQHF. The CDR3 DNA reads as TGTGCCACCCGGGCTCGGGACCTTAGGGGACAGCCCCAGCATTTT.

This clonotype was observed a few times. The CDR3 bases are TGTGCCAGCACCGAAGAGGCGGTACGGGGCCCAGATACGCAGTATTTT. This encodes CASTEEAVRGPDTQYF. V is TRBV4-2 and J is TRBJ2-3; D possibly matches TRBD1 or TRBD2 (5 bases each). The CDR3 length is 16 residues. CDR1 and CDR2 (germline): LGHNA, YNFKEQ. Trimming shortened V by 7 bases and J by 4 bases, and 21 bases separated the two germline ends.

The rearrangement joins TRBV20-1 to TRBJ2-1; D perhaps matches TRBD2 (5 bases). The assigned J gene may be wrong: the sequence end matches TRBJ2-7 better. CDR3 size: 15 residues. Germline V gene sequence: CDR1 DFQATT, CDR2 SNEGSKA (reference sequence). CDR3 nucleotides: TGCAGTGCTAGGGAGGCGCGTTTATCCTACAATGAGCAGTACTTC. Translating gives CSAREARLSYNEQYF.

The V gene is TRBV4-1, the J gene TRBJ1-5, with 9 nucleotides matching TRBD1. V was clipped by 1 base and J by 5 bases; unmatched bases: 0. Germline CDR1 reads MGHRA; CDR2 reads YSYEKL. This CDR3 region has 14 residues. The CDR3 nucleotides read TGCGCCAGCAGCCAAGGACAGGGGGATCAGCCCCAGCATTTT. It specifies CASSQGQGDQPQHF.

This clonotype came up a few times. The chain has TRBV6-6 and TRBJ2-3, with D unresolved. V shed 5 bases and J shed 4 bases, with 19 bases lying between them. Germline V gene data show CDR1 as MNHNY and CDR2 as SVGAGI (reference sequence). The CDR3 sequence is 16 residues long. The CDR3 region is CASSHLGSLSPDTQYF. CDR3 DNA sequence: TGTGCCAGCAGTCACCTAGGTAGCCTGTCCCCAGATACGCAGTATTTT.

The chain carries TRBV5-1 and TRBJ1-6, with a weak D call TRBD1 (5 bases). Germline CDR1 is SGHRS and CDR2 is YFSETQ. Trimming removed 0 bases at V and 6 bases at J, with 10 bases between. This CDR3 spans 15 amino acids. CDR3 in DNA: TGCGCCAGCAGCTTGGACGGGCAGGGTAATTCACCCCTCCACTTT. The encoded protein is CASSLDGQGNSPLHF.

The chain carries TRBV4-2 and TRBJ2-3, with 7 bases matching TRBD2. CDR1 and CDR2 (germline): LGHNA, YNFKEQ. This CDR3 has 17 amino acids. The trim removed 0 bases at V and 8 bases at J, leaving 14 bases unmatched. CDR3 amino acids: CASSQDVRKGLAGTQYF. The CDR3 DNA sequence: TGTGCCAGCAGCCAAGATGTTAGAAAAGGCTTAGCGGGTACGCAGTATTTT.

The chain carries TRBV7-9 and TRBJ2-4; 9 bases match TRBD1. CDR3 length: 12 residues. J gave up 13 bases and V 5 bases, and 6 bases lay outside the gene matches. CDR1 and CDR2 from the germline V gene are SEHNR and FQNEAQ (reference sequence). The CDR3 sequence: CASSTDRGKQYF. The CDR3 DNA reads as TGTGCCAGCAGCACCGACAGGGGGAAGCAGTACTTC.

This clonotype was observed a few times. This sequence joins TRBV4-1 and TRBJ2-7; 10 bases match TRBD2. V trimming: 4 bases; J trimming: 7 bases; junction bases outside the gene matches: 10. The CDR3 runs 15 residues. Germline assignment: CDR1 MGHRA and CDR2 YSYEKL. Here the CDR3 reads CASSLRAGGNPEQYF. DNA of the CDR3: TGCGCCAGCAGCCTTCGAGCGGGGGGGAATCCTGAGCAGTACTTC.

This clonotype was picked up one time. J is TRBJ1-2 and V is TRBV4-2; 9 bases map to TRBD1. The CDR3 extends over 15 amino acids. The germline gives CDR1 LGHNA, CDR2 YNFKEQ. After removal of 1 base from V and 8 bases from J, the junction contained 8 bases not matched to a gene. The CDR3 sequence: CASSQVGQGPGGYTF. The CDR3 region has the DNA TGTGCCAGCAGCCAAGTGGGACAGGGTCCAGGGGGCTACACCTTC.